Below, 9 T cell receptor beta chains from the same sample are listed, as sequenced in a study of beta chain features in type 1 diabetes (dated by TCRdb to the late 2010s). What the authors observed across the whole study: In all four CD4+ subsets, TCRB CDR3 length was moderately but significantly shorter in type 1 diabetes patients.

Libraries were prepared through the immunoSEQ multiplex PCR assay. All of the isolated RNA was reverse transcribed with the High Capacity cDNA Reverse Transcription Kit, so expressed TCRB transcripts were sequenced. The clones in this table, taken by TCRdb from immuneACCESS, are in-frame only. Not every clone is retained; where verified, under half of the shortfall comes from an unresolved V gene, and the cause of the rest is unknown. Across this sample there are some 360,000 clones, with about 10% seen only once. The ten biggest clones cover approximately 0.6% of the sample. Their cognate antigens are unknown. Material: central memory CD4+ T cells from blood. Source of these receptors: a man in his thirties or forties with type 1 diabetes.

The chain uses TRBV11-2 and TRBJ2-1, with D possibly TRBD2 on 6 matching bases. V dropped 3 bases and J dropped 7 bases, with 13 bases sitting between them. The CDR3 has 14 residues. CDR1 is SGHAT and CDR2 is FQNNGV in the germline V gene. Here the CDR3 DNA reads TGTGCCAGCAGCTTTCCGGGAGATCGGAATGAGCAGTTCTTC. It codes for CASSFPGDRNEQFF.

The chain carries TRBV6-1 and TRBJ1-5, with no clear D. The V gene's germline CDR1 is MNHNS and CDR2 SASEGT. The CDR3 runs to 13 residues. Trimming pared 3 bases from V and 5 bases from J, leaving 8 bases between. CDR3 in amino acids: CASSEVAYQPQHF. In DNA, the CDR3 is TGTGCCAGCAGTGAGGTGGCGTATCAGCCCCAGCATTTT.

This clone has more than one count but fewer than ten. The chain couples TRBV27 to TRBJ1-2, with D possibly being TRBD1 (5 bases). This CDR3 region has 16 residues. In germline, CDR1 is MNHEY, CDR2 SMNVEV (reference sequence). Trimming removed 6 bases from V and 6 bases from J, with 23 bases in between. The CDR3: CASSQLTGQGKNGYTF. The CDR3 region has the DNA TGTGCCAGCAGCCAATTAACGGGGCAGGGAAAGAATGGCTACACCTTC.

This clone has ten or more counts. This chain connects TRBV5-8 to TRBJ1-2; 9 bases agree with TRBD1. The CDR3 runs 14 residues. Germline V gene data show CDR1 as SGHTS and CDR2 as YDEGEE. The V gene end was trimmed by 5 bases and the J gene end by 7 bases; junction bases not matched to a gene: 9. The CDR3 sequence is CASRRPGQGLGYTF. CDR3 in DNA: TGTGCCAGCAGAAGACCGGGACAGGGTCTTGGCTACACCTTC.

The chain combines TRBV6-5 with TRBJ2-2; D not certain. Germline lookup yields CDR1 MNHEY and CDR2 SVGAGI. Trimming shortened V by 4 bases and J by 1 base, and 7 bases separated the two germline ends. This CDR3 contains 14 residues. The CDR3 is CASSFGRNTGELFF. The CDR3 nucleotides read TGTGCCAGCAGTTTTGGCAGGAACACCGGGGAGCTGTTTTTT.

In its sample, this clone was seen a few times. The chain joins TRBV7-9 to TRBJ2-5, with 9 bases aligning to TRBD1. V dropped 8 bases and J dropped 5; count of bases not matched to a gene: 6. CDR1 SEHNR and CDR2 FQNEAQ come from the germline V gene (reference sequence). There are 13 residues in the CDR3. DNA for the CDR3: TGTGCCAGCCAATCCGGGACAGGGGAGACCCAGTACTTC. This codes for CASQSGTGETQYF.

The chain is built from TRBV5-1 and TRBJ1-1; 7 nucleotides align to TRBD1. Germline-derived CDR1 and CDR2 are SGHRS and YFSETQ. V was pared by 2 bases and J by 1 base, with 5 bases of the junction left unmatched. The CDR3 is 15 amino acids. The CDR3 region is CASSLSGQWNTEAFF. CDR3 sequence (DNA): TGCGCCAGCAGCTTATCGGGACAGTGGAACACTGAAGCTTTCTTT.

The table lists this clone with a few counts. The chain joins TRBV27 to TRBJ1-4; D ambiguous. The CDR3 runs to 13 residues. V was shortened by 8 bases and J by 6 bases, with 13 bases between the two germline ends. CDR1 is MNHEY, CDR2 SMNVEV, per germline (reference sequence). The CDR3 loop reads CASGAWTDEKLFF. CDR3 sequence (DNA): TGTGCCAGCGGCGCCTGGACGGATGAAAAACTGTTTTTT.

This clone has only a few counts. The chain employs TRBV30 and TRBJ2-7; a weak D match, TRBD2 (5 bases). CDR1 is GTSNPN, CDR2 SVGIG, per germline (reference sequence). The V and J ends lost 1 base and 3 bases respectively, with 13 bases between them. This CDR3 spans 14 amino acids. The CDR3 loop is CAWSGGQARYEQYF. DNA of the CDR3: TGTGCCTGGAGTGGCGGGCAGGCGCGCTACGAGCAGTACTTC.